These 16 T cell receptor beta chains were sequenced from one sample in a study of shared clonotypes between healthy human individuals. Some clones are missing from TCRdb's copy, which holds only in-frame ones; the method was immunoSEQ multiplex PCR. The sample has about 1 million clones; more than 60% are singletons. The specimen sequenced was memory CD4+ T cells sorted from blood. The sample's subset: CD45RA-negative fraction. The receptors shown here come from a man aged 18 to 29 in good health.

This chain connects TRBV11-2 to TRBJ2-3, with a tentative D call TRBD2 (6 bases). CDR3 size: 16 residues. Germline-derived CDR1 and CDR2 are SGHAT and FQNNGV. Deletions cut 2 bases from V and 1 base from J, with 13 bases between. In nucleotides, the CDR3 is TGTGCCAGCAGCTTACGGCCGGGGGAAGGCACAGATACGCAGTATTTT. Translation: CASSLRPGEGTDTQYF.

Note on this clone: This could be a read error, since a much larger clone is one nucleotide away. The sample holds other DNA sequences that translate to the same CDR3. The chain uses TRBV7-3 and TRBJ2-2; unclear D gene. The germline gives CDR1 SGHTA, CDR2 FQGTGA. The CDR3 has 13 amino acids. V lost 1 base and J 4 bases, leaving 4 bases between the germline ends. Written as DNA, the CDR3 is TGTGCCAGCAGCTTAAGGGGCACCGGGGAGCTGTTTTTT. Translating it yields CASSLRGTGELFF.

This chain links TRBV5-1 with TRBJ1-1, with 7 bases lining up with TRBD1. CDR1 and CDR2 (germline): SGHRS, YFSETQ. The CDR3 sequence is 16 residues long. The V segment lost 0 bases and the J segment 0 bases; nucleotides outside the gene matches: 5. CDR3: CASSLGSRGLNTEAFF. The CDR3 DNA follows: TGCGCCAGCAGCTTGGGGAGTAGGGGGCTGAACACTGAAGCTTTCTTT. Full variable domain (missing parts from reference TRBV5-1 and TRBJ1-1): KAGVTQTPRYLIKTRGQQVTLSCSPISGHRSVSWYQQTPGQGLQFLFEYFSETQRNKGNFPGRFSGRQFSNSRSEMNVSTLELGDSALYLCASSLGSRGLNTEAFFGQGTRLTVV.

The chain couples TRBV28 to TRBJ2-7; 11 bases are a match to TRBD1. J gave up 5 bases and V 6 bases, and 6 bases lay outside the gene matches. CDR1 MDHEN and CDR2 SYDVKM come from the germline V gene. The CDR3 spans 14 residues. The CDR3 bases are TGTGCCAGCAGATGGGGGACAGGGGGACACGAGCAGTACTTC. Its translation is CASRWGTGGHEQYF. The whole variable domain, filled in from reference TRBV28 and TRBJ2-7, reads DVKVTQSSRYLVKRTGEKVFLECVQDMDHENMFWYRQDPGLGLRLIYFSYDVKMKEKGDIPEGYSVSREKKERFSLILESASTNQTSMYLCASRWGTGGHEQYFGPGTRLTVT.

V usage is TRBV27 and J usage is TRBJ2-3, with D perhaps given as TRBD1 or TRBD2 (5 bases each). This CDR3 comprises 15 residues. The germline V gene encodes CDR1 MNHEY and CDR2 SMNVEV (reference sequence). V lost 3 bases and J lost 3, with 13 bases in between. Here the CDR3 reads CASSFLGDGTDTQYF. CDR3 DNA: TGTGCCAGCAGTTTTTTGGGGGATGGGACAGATACGCAGTATTTT.

Concerning this clone itself: Distinct nucleotide sequences in the sample also encode this CDR3. This chain uses TRBV5-1 with TRBJ1-5; a possible D gene is TRBD1 (5 bases). V was pared by 0 bases and J by 1 base, with 8 bases between. This CDR3 region has 15 residues. The V gene's germline CDR1 is SGHRS and CDR2 YFSETQ. The CDR3 region is CASSLGGTSNQPQHF. The CDR3 DNA reads TGCGCCAGCAGCTTGGGGGGGACCAGCAATCAGCCCCAGCATTTT.

This chain links TRBV30 with TRBJ1-5, with 7 nucleotides matching TRBD1. This CDR3 contains 14 residues. Unmatched junction bases numbered 4, after V lost 1 base and J lost 4 bases. Germline CDR1 GTSNPN, CDR2 SVGIG (reference sequence). The CDR3 region has the DNA TGTGCCTGGAGTGGAGGGACAGCTAATCAGCCCCAGCATTTT. This gives the protein CAWSGGTANQPQHF.

This clone was found once. This sequence joins TRBV10-2 and TRBJ2-7, with no clear D. With 4 bases removed from V and 3 bases from J, the gap between germline ends came to 10 bases. Germline V gene data show CDR1 as WSHSY and CDR2 as SAAADI. This CDR3 spans 13 amino acids. CDR3 in amino acids: CASSAQIGYEQYF. The CDR3 DNA reads as TGCGCCAGCAGTGCCCAGATAGGCTACGAGCAGTACTTC.

The chain has TRBV6-6 and TRBJ2-2; no firm D call. This CDR3 has 14 amino acids. Per the germline V gene, CDR1 is MNHNY and CDR2 is SVGAGI (reference sequence). V was cut by 4 bases and J by 1 base, with 7 bases left in between. CDR3 region: CASSSAVNTGELFF. The CDR3 coding sequence is TGTGCCAGCAGTTCCGCGGTGAACACCGGGGAGCTGTTTTTT.

The rearrangement uses TRBV6-1 and TRBJ1-1; D possibly corresponds to TRBD1 (5 bases). This CDR3 comprises 14 residues. Germline loops: CDR1 MNHNS, CDR2 SASEGT. V was trimmed by 2 bases and J by 1 base, leaving 8 bases between them. The CDR3 coding sequence is TGTGCCAGCAGTGAACGACAGTCGAACACTGAAGCTTTCTTT. Protein: CASSERQSNTEAFF.

The chain joins TRBV11-2 to TRBJ2-2, with TRBD2 matching 9 bases. J lost 3 bases, V lost 1 base, and 3 bases had no gene match. The germline CDR1 and CDR2 sequences are SGHAT and FQNNGV. The CDR3 runs to 16 residues. CDR3 amino acids: CASSLGGRADTGELFF. CDR3 DNA: TGTGCCAGCAGCTTAGGCGGGAGGGCCGACACCGGGGAGCTGTTTTTT.

This clone has more than one count but fewer than ten. The rearrangement links TRBV7-3 to TRBJ2-5, with D maybe TRBD2 (5 bases). Germline loops: CDR1 SGHTA, CDR2 FQGTGA. Trimming took off 0 bases at V and 0 bases at J, with 8 bases between the two ends. The CDR3 is 15 residues long. For the CDR3, the DNA is TGTGCCAGCAGCTTAACCAGCGGTGACCAAGAGACCCAGTACTTC. Encoded protein: CASSLTSGDQETQYF. Looking up the rest from reference TRBV7-3 and TRBJ2-5 gives the full variable domain: GAGVSQTPSNKVTEKGKYVELRCDPISGHTALYWYRQSLGQGPEFLIYFQGTGAADDSGLPNDRFFAVRPEGSVSTLKIQRTERGDSAVYLCASSLTSGDQETQYFGPGTRLLVL.

The chain employs TRBV19 and TRBJ1-5, with 8 bases identical to TRBD1. CDR1 is LNHDA, CDR2 SQIVND, per germline (reference sequence). The V gene end was trimmed by 2 bases and the J gene end by 0 bases; junction bases not matched to a gene: 9. The CDR3 runs 18 residues. CDR3 bases: TGTGCCAGTAGTATATTAGGGACAGGAGCTGTTAGCAATCAGCCCCAGCATTTT. It translates to CASSILGTGAVSNQPQHF.

This clone has only one observation. The chain employs TRBV6-5 and TRBJ2-3; either TRBD1 or TRBD2 may fit D (5 bases each). V was cut by 9 bases and J by 0 bases, with 10 bases left in between. The CDR3 has 13 amino acids. Germline V gives CDR1 MNHEY, CDR2 SVGAGI. CDR3 bases: TGTGCCAGGGCTTGGGGGAGCACAGATACGCAGTATTTT. It specifies CARAWGSTDTQYF.

The chain links TRBV2 to TRBJ1-5; 11 bases agree with TRBD1. CDR3 length: 16 residues. After removal of 4 bases from V and 1 base from J, the junction contained 3 bases not matched to a gene. The V gene's germline CDR1 is SNHLY and CDR2 FYNNEI. CDR3 protein: CASSGTGGASNQPQHF. CDR3 bases: TGTGCCAGCAGTGGGACAGGGGGCGCGAGCAATCAGCCCCAGCATTTT.

Here the CDR3 reads CAWSPLLGQSQYF. CDR3 DNA sequence: TGTGCCTGGAGTCCATTGTTGGGGCAGTCACAGTACTTC. The chain links TRBV30 to TRBJ2-4; D is possibly TRBD1 (5 bases). Germline loops: CDR1 GTSNPN, CDR2 SVGIG (reference sequence). The V gene lost 2 bases and the J gene lost 13 bases, with 18 bases spanning the gap. This CDR3 comprises 13 residues.